Sequencing of this T cell receptor (beta chain) was carried out in a study of blood T cell repertoires in COVID-19. Repertoires were generated with immunoSEQ multiplex PCR, while TCRdb's copy carries only in-frame clones and drops some. This sample yields 50,000 to 60,000 clones, of which roughly four fifths are seen a single time; roughly 6.4% belongs to the top ten. V was pared by 9 bases and J by 2 bases, with 8 bases between. The V gene's germline CDR1 is SGHVS and CDR2 FQNEAQ. The CDR3 sequence is 11 residues long. Sequencing used peripheral blood. This rearrangement joins TRBV7-8 to TRBJ2-7, with D perhaps TRBD1 (6 bases). This receptor was identified in a human donor in a cohort sampled during active or convalescent COVID-19. CDR3 DNA sequence: TGTGCCAGTGGACAGACCTACGAGCAGTACTTC. Translating gives CASGQTYEQYF.